The source of this T cell receptor beta chain is a study of blood T cell repertoires in COVID-19. Original methodology: Reference gene primer amplification yielded estimated nucleated cell counts. Profiling relied on immunoSEQ multiplex PCR, and the TCRdb table lists in-frame clones only, not all of them. V, J and clone size are taken as reported in that table, and D and trimming were inferred from the DNA itself. The sample lists about 150,000 clones, roughly 90% occurring once. What was sequenced was peripheral blood. This receptor was taken from a man between 18 and 35 years old with COVID-19, enrolled during active disease.

CDR3 bases: TGTGCCAGCAGTGAATTGAATTTGGGACTTCTTAACTCACCCCTCCACTTT. Translated: CASSELNLGLLNSPLHF. The genes are TRBV25-1 and TRBJ1-6; tentatively, D is TRBD1 (5 bases). Germline V lookup: CDR1 MGHDK, CDR2 SYGVNS. The ends were cut back, 1 base at V and 10 bases at J, with 20 bases in the middle. CDR3 size: 17 residues.